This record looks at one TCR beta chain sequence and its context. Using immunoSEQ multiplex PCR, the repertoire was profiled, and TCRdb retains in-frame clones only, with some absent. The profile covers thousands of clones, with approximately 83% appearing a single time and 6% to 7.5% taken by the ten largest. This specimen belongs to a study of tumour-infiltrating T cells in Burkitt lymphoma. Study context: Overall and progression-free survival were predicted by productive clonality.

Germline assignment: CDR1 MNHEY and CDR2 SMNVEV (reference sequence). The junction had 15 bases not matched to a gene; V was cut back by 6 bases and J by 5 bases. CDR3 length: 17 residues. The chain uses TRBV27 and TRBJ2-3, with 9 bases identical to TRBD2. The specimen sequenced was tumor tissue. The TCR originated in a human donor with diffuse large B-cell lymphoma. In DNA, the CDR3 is TGTGCCAGCAGCCGGGGGGTTAGCGGGAGTAGGCAAGATACGCAGTATTTT. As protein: CASSRGVSGSRQDTQYF.